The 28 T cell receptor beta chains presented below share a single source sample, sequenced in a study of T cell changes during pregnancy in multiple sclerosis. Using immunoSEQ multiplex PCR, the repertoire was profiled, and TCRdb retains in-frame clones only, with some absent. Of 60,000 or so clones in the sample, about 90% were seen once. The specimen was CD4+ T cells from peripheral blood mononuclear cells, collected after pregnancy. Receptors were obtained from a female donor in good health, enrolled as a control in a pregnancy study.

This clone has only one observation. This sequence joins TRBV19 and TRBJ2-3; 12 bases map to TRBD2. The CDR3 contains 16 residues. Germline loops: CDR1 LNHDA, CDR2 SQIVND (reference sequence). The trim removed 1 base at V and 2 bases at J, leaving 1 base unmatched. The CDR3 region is CASSIGLAGVTDTQYF. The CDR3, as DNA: TGTGCCAGTAGTATAGGACTAGCGGGGGTCACAGATACGCAGTATTTT. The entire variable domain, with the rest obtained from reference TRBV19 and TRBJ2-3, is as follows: DGGITQSPKYLFRKEGQNVTLSCEQNLNHDAMYWYRQDPGQGLRLIYYSQIVNDFQKGDIAEGYSVSREKKESFPLTVTSAQKNPTAFYLCASSIGLAGVTDTQYFGPGTRLTVL.

This CDR3 reads CASSLDYPSTDTQYF. As DNA, the CDR3 is TGCGCCAGCAGCTTGGACTACCCTAGCACAGATACGCAGTATTTT. The chain uses TRBV5-1 and TRBJ2-3; D gene uncertain. The germline V gene encodes CDR1 SGHRS and CDR2 YFSETQ. V shed 0 bases and J shed 0 bases, with 8 bases lying between them. CDR3 length: 15 residues.

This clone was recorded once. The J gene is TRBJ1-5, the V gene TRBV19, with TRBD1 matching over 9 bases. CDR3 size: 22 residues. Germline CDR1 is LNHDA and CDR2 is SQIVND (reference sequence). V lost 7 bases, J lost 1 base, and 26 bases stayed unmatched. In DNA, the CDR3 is TGTGCCAGTAACAAATACGGTGGGGACAGGGCTAAAAGGACTGGAAGCAATCAGCCCCAGCATTTT. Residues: CASNKYGGDRAKRTGSNQPQHF.

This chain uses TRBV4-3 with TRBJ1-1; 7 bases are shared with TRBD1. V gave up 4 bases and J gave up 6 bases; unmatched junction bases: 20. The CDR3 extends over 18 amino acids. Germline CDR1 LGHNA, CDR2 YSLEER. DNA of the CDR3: TGCGCCAGCAGCCCGGACAGGTTTGGGCCAACCAACACTCCTGAAGCTTTCTTT. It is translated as CASSPDRFGPTNTPEAFF.

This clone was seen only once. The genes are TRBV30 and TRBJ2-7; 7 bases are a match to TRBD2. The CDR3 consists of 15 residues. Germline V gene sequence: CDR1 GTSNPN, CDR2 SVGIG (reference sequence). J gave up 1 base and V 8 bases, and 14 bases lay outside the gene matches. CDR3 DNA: TGTGCCGGGTCCGCGCCCACGGGGGGTTCCTACGAGCAGTACTTC. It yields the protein CAGSAPTGGSYEQYF.

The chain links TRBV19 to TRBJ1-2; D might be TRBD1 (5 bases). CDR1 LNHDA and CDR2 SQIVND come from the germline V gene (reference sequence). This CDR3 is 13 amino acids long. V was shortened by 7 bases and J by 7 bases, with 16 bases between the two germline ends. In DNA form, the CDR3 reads TGTGCCAGTATACGGGTCGGGGGGACTGGCTACACCTTC. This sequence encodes CASIRVGGTGYTF.

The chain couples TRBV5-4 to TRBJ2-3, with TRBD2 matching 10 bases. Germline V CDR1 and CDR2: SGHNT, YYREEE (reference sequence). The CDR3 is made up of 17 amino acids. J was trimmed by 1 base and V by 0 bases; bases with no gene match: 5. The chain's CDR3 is CASSLASGGGRTDTQYF. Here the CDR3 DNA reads TGTGCCAGCAGCTTGGCCAGCGGGGGGGGCCGCACAGATACGCAGTATTTT.

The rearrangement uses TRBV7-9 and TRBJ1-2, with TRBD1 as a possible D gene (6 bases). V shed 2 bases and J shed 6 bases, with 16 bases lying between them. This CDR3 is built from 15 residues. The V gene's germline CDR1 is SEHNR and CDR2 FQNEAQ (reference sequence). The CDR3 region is CASSLRNSGVDGYTF. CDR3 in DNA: TGTGCCAGCAGCTTACGGAATTCAGGGGTCGATGGCTACACCTTC. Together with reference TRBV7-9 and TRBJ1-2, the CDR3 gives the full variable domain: DTGVSQNPRHKITKRGQNVTFRCDPISEHNRLYWYRQTLGQGPEFLTYFQNEAQLEKSRLLSDRFSAERPKGSFSTLEIQRTEQGDSAMYLCASSLRNSGVDGYTFGSGTRLTVV.

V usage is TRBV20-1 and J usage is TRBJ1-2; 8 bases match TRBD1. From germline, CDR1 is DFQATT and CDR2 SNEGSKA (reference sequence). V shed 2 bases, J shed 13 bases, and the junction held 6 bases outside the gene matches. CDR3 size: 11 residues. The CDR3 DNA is TGCAGTGCTAGATCCACAGGACAGGGCACCTTC. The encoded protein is CSARSTGQGTF.

The CDR3 DNA follows: TGTGCCAGCAGCCGAAATGCAGGGGCCGGCTACACCTTC. Its protein product is CASSRNAGAGYTF. This rearrangement joins TRBV5-5 to TRBJ1-2; weak D call: TRBD1 (6 bases). The CDR3 has 13 amino acids. CDR1 and CDR2 (germline): SGHKS, YYEKEE (reference sequence). Trimming shortened V by 4 bases and J by 8 bases, and 15 bases separated the two germline ends.

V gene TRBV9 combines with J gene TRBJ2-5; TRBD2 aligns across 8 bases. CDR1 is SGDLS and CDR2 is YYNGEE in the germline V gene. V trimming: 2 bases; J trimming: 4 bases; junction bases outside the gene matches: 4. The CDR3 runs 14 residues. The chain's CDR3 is CASSVFGGGETQYF. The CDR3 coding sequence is TGTGCCAGCAGCGTTTTCGGGGGGGGAGAGACCCAGTACTTC.

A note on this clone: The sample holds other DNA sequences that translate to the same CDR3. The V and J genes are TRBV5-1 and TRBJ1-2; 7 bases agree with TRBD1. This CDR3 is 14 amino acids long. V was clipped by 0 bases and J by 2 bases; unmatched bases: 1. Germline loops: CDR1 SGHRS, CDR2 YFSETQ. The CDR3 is CASSLEGANYGYTF. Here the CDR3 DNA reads TGCGCCAGCAGCTTGGAGGGGGCGAACTATGGCTACACCTTC.

CDR3: CASSSRTGIAIEQYF. In DNA form, the CDR3 reads TGTGCCAGCAGCTCCCGGACAGGGATTGCCATCGAGCAGTACTTC. V and J are TRBV7-9 and TRBJ2-7; 8 bases fit TRBD1. Per the germline V gene, CDR1 is SEHNR and CDR2 is FQNEAQ (reference sequence). This CDR3 comprises 15 residues. The V and J ends lost 4 bases and 6 bases, in that order; junction bases with no gene match: 11.

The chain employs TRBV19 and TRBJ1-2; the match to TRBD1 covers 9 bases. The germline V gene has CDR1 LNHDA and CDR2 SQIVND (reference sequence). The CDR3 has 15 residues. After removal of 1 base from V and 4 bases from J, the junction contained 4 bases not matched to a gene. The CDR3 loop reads CASSIVPGQGYGYTF. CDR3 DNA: TGTGCCAGTAGTATAGTTCCGGGACAGGGCTATGGCTACACCTTC.

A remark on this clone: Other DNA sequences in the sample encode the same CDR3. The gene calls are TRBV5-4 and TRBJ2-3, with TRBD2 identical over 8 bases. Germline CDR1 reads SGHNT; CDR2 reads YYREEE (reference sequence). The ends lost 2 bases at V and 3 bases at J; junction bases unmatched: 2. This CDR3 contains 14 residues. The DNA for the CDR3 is TGTGCCAGCAGCTTTCGCGGGGGGACAGATACGCAGTATTTT. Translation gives CASSFRGGTDTQYF.

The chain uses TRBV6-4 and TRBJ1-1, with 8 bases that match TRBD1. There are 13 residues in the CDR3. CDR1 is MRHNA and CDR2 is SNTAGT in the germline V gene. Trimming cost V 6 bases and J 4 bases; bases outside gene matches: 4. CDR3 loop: CASSQTGATEAFF. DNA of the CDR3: TGTGCCAGCAGCCAGACAGGGGCCACTGAAGCTTTCTTT.

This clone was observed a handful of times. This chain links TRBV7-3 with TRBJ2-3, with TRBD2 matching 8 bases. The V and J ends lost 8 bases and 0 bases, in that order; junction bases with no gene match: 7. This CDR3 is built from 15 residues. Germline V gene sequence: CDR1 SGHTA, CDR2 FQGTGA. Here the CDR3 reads CASQRGPTSTDTQYF. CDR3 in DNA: TGTGCCAGCCAGCGGGGGCCTACTAGCACAGATACGCAGTATTTT.

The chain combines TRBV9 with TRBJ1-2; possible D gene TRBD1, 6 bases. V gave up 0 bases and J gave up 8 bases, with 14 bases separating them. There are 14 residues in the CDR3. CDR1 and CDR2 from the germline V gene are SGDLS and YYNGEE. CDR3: CASSVEGTGLGYTF. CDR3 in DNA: TGTGCCAGCAGCGTAGAGGGAACAGGGCTGGGCTACACCTTC.

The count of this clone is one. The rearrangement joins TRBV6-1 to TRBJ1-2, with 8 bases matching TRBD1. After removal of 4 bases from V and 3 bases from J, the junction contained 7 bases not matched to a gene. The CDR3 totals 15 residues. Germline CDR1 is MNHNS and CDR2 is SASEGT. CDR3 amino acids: CASSAPTGVDYGYTF. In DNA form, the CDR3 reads TGTGCCAGCAGTGCCCCGACAGGGGTTGACTATGGCTACACCTTC.

This chain's CDR3 is CASSPRGGEDSNQPQHF. CDR3 bases: TGTGCCAGCTCACCACGGGGGGGCGAGGATAGCAATCAGCCCCAGCATTTT. The chain employs TRBV18 and TRBJ1-5; D might be TRBD1 (6 bases). This CDR3 has 17 amino acids. Trimming removed 1 base at V and 0 bases at J, with 13 bases between. Germline CDR1 is KGHSH and CDR2 is LQKENI.

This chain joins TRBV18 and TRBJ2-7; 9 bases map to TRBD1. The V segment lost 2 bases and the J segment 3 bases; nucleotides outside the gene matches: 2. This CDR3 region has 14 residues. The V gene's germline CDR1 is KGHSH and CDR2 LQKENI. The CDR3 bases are TGTGCCAGCTCACCAGGGGACAGGGTCTACGAGCAGTACTTC. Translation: CASSPGDRVYEQYF.

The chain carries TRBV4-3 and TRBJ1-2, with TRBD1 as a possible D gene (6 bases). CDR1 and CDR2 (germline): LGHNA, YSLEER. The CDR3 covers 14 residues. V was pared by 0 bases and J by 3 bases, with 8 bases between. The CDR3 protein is CASSQEAGDYGYTF. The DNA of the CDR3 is TGCGCCAGCAGCCAAGAGGCAGGGGACTATGGCTACACCTTC.

The CDR3 DNA reads TGTGCCAGCAGCTTGGACGGCGGGGAGCTGTTTTTT. This encodes CASSLDGGELFF. The gene calls are TRBV5-8 and TRBJ2-2, with D hard to call. CDR1 SGHTS and CDR2 YDEGEE come from the germline V gene. The CDR3 is 12 amino acids. V lost 0 bases and J lost 7, with 4 bases in between.

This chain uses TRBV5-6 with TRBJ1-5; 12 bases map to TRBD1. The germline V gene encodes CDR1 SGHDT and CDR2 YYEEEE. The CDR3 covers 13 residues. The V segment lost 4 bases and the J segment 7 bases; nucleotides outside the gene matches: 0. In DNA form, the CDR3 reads TGTGCCAGCAGCGGGACAGGGGGCCAGCCCCAGCATTTT. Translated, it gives CASSGTGGQPQHF.

CDR3 sequence (DNA): TGTGCCACCAGGGAGGGCGCAAAGACTGAAGCTTTCTTT. Translated: CATREGAKTEAFF. This sequence joins TRBV15 and TRBJ1-1; D is uncertain. The V end was cut by 6 bases, the J end by 5 bases, with 13 bases between. Germline lookup yields CDR1 LNHNV and CDR2 YYDKDF (reference sequence). The CDR3 covers 13 residues.

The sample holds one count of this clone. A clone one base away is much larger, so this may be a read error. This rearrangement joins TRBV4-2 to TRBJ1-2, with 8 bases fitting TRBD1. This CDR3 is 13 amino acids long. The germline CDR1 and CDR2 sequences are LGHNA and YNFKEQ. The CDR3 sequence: CASSPRTGTDYIF. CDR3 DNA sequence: TGTGCCAGCAGCCCCCGGACAGGGACTGACTACATCTTC.

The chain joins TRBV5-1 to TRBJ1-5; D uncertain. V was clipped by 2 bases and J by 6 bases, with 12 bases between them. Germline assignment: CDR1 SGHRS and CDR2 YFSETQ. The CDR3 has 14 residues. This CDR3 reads CASSFYPEGQPQHF. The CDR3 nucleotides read TGCGCCAGCAGCTTCTACCCAGAGGGTCAGCCCCAGCATTTT.

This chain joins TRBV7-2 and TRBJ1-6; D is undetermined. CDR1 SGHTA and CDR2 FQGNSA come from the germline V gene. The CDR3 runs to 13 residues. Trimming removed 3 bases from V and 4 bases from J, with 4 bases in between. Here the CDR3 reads CASSFPYNSPLHF. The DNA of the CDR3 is TGTGCCAGCAGCTTCCCTTATAATTCACCCCTCCACTTT.